The 10 T cell receptor beta chains below were found in one sample sequenced in a study of blood T cell repertoires in COVID-19. TCRdb's table, derived via immunoSEQ multiplex PCR, lists solely in-frame clones and lacks some. This table holds about 160,000 clones, about four fifths found once. The sequencing sample was made of PBMCs or T cells enriched from blood (not recorded which). These receptors were collected from a man between 60 and 75 years old who had recovered from COVID-19.

V gene TRBV20-1 combines with J gene TRBJ1-5; 9 bases align to TRBD1. The CDR3 length is 15 residues. Trimming took 3 bases from V and 3 from J; bases not matched to a gene: 6. Germline-derived CDR1 and CDR2 are DFQATT and SNEGSKA (reference sequence). The CDR3 protein is CSASFGTGNNQPQHF. The CDR3 nucleotides are TGCAGTGCTAGTTTCGGGACAGGGAACAATCAGCCCCAGCATTTT.

The chain links TRBV9 to TRBJ2-7; D unclear. V was clipped by 1 base and J by 5 bases, with 10 bases between them. This CDR3 contains 13 residues. Germline CDR1 and CDR2: SGDLS and YYNGEE. Written as DNA, the CDR3 is TGTGCCAGCAGCGTACAGGTGGGCGACGAGCAGTACTTC. It yields the protein CASSVQVGDEQYF.

CDR3 sequence reads: CAIARDSNQPQHF. The CDR3 nucleotides are TGTGCCATCGCCCGGGACAGTAATCAGCCCCAGCATTTT. The chain uses TRBV10-3 and TRBJ1-5; 7 nucleotides agree with TRBD1. Per germline, CDR1 ENHRY and CDR2 SYGVKD. V dropped 8 bases and J dropped 4; count of bases not matched to a gene: 5. The CDR3 totals 13 residues.

The chain joins TRBV18 to TRBJ2-2; 7 positions match TRBD1. V lost 0 bases to trimming and J lost 1 base; unmatched junction nucleotides: 5. The length of the CDR3 is 17 residues. CDR1 and CDR2 (germline): KGHSH, LQKENI. The CDR3 sequence is CASSPPTNRGNTGELFF. The CDR3 bases are TGTGCCAGCTCACCACCTACGAACAGGGGGAACACCGGGGAGCTGTTTTTT.

V is TRBV7-8 and J is TRBJ1-2; TRBD1 matches 7 bases. V lost 3 bases to trimming and J lost 4 bases; unmatched junction nucleotides: 8. The CDR3 sequence is 15 residues long. Per the germline V gene, CDR1 is SGHVS and CDR2 is FQNEAQ. The CDR3 is CASSFGQAEIYGYTF. The CDR3 nucleotides read TGTGCCAGCAGCTTCGGACAGGCAGAGATCTATGGCTACACCTTC.

This clone is a singleton in its sample. This chain connects TRBV2 to TRBJ1-2, with D unclear. Between the trimmed V and J ends, which lost 6 bases and 0 bases, there was a span of 5 bases. The CDR3 runs 12 residues. CDR1 and CDR2 from the germline V gene are SNHLY and FYNNEI. The CDR3 bases are TGTGCCAGCAGGTATACTAACTATGGCTACACCTTC. It specifies CASRYTNYGYTF. Using reference TRBV2 and TRBJ1-2 for the parts outside the CDR3, the full variable domain is EPEVTQTPSHQVTQMGQEVILRCVPISNHLYFYWYRQILGQKVEFLVSFYNNEISEKSEIFDDQFSVERPDGSNFTLKIRSTKLEDSAMYFCASRYTNYGYTFGSGTRLTVV.

The rearrangement joins TRBV10-3 to TRBJ1-3; no firm D call. The ends were cut back, 0 bases at V and 4 bases at J, with 4 bases in the middle. Germline CDR1 is ENHRY and CDR2 is SYGVKD. The CDR3 contains 13 residues. CDR3 in DNA: TGTGCCATCAGTGAGTCGGCCGGAAACACCATATATTTT. Its protein product is CAISESAGNTIYF.

The genes are TRBV5-6 and TRBJ2-7; 12 bases align to TRBD2. Germline CDR1 SGHDT, CDR2 YYEEEE. CDR3 length: 15 residues. V lost 7 bases, J lost 9 bases, and 14 bases stayed unmatched. CDR3 amino acids: CASRSRLAGEYRQYF. CDR3 nucleotide sequence: TGTGCCAGCCGATCCAGACTAGCGGGGGAATACAGGCAGTACTTC.

V and J are TRBV5-6 and TRBJ1-1; 8 nucleotides match TRBD1. V was clipped by 0 bases and J by 8 bases; unmatched bases: 3. This CDR3 has 13 residues. Germline assignment: CDR1 SGHDT and CDR2 YYEEEE. The chain's CDR3 is CASSLGQGAEAFF. The CDR3, as DNA: TGTGCCAGCAGCTTGGGCCAGGGGGCCGAAGCTTTCTTT.

The rearrangement joins TRBV29-1 to TRBJ2-7, with TRBD1 matching over 7 bases. The CDR3 is made up of 11 amino acids. Germline assignment: CDR1 SQVTM and CDR2 ANQGSEA. Germline trimming cut 5 bases from V and 5 bases from J; bases unmatched to any gene: 3. The DNA for the CDR3 is TGCAGCGTTCTGACAGGGAACGAGCAGTACTTC. This encodes CSVLTGNEQYF.